The 19 T cell receptor beta chains in this list originate from one sample, sequenced in a study of siplizumab effects on memory and regulatory T cells. Sequenced by immunoSEQ multiplex PCR; TCRdb stores in-frame clones only, minus some. The table lists roughly 40,000 clones, roughly 90% of them singletons, with around 0.25% in the top ten. Sequencing used naive CD4+ T cells sorted from blood. Receptors originate from a human donor in good health.

V gene TRBV2 combines with J gene TRBJ2-2, with 13 positions matching TRBD2. The trim removed 5 bases at V and 9 bases at J, leaving 6 bases unmatched. This CDR3 contains 15 residues. Germline V gene sequence: CDR1 SNHLY, CDR2 FYNNEI. The CDR3 coding sequence is TGTGCCAGCAGTTCCCGGACTAGCGGGGGACGGGAGCTGTTTTTT. Its protein is CASSSRTSGGRELFF. Together with reference TRBV2 and TRBJ2-2, the CDR3 gives the full variable domain: EPEVTQTPSHQVTQMGQEVILRCVPISNHLYFYWYRQILGQKVEFLVSFYNNEISEKSEIFDDQFSVERPDGSNFTLKIRSTKLEDSAMYFCASSSRTSGGRELFFGEGSRLTVL.

This chain joins TRBV19 and TRBJ2-3, with D perhaps TRBD1 (6 bases). Trimming took 7 bases from V and 3 from J, leaving 14 bases between them. The CDR3 contains 14 residues. Germline V lookup: CDR1 LNHDA, CDR2 SQIVND (reference sequence). The CDR3 DNA sequence: TGTGCCAGTATGGCAGTAGGGGGTACAGATACGCAGTATTTT. Translation gives CASMAVGGTDTQYF.

V usage is TRBV5-4 and J usage is TRBJ2-5; tentatively, D is TRBD1 (6 bases). Germline lookup yields CDR1 SGHNT and CDR2 YYREEE (reference sequence). The CDR3 spans 15 residues. The V end lost 8 bases, the J end lost 5 bases, and 22 bases lay between the germline ends. The CDR3 DNA reads as TGTGCCAGTCGGTCAGGGGCCCAGAAAGTGGAGACCCAGTACTTC. Translation gives CASRSGAQKVETQYF.

This chain uses TRBV6-1 with TRBJ2-7, with 7 bases that match TRBD1. With 10 bases clipped from V and 2 bases from J, the junction kept 8 bases outside the gene matches. Germline V gene sequence: CDR1 MNHNS, CDR2 SASEGT. The CDR3 is made up of 13 amino acids. The CDR3, as DNA: TGTGCCACCCTAGGGGGACAGACCTACGAGCAGTACTTC. Residues: CATLGGQTYEQYF.

The V and J genes are TRBV18 and TRBJ1-2; possibly TRBD1 for D (5 bases). Germline V lookup: CDR1 KGHSH, CDR2 LQKENI. Trimming pared 0 bases from V and 8 bases from J, leaving 10 bases between. The CDR3 consists of 13 residues. CDR3 amino acids: CASSPPSREGYTF. In nucleotides, the CDR3 is TGTGCCAGCTCACCACCATCCAGGGAAGGCTACACCTTC.

The CDR3 sequence: CASSLRDTGTQYF. The CDR3 DNA follows: TGTGCCAGCAGCTTACGGGACACCGGAACGCAGTATTTT. The chain couples TRBV11-1 to TRBJ2-3; a possible D gene is TRBD1 (6 bases). CDR1 is SGHAT and CDR2 is FQDESV in the germline V gene (reference sequence). V lost 2 bases to trimming and J lost 9 bases, with 12 bases between them. This CDR3 is 13 amino acids long.

The chain uses TRBV9 and TRBJ1-3; TRBD1 aligns across 10 bases. Germline lookup yields CDR1 SGDLS and CDR2 YYNGEE. V shed 4 bases and J 0 bases; nucleotides not matched to a gene: 7. This CDR3 spans 17 amino acids. CDR3 nucleotides: TGTGCCAGCAGCCGATCGACAGGGGGCGTCTCTGGAAACACCATATATTTT. This gives the protein CASSRSTGGVSGNTIYF. Full variable domain (remainder filled in from reference TRBV9 and TRBJ1-3): DSGVTQTPKHLITATGQRVTLRCSPRSGDLSVYWYQQSLDQGLQFLIQYYNGEERAKGNILERFSAQQFPDLHSELNLSSLELGDSALYFCASSRSTGGVSGNTIYFGEGSWLTVV.

This clone was seen a single time. The CDR3 is CATSTVGGGQPQHF. The CDR3 DNA reads as TGTGCCACCAGCACAGTGGGGGGCGGTCAGCCCCAGCATTTT. V and J are TRBV15 and TRBJ1-5; D is perhaps TRBD1 (6 bases). Germline V gene data show CDR1 as LNHNV and CDR2 as YYDKDF (reference sequence). Trimming removed 4 bases at V and 6 bases at J, with 13 bases between. CDR3 length: 14 residues.

The genes are TRBV7-2 and TRBJ2-5; TRBD2 is a possible D gene (6 bases). The CDR3 extends over 14 amino acids. Trimming removed 2 bases at V and 3 bases at J, with 10 bases between. Germline values: CDR1 SGHTA, CDR2 FQGNSA. The CDR3 DNA is TGTGCCAGCAGCTTAAGTGGGGGGAAAGAGACCCAGTACTTC. It codes for CASSLSGGKETQYF.

In this sample, this clone turned up once. The chain couples TRBV5-6 to TRBJ2-1; TRBD1 matches 7 bases. CDR1 and CDR2 (germline): SGHDT, YYEEEE. Trimming cost V 2 bases and J 8 bases; bases outside gene matches: 7. CDR3 length: 14 residues. DNA for the CDR3: TGTGCCAGCAGCTTAAGGGGGCTAGCCCATGAGCAGTTCTTC. It is translated as CASSLRGLAHEQFF. Looking up the rest from reference TRBV5-6 and TRBJ2-1 gives the full variable domain: DAGVTQSPTHLIKTRGQQVTLRCSPKSGHDTVSWYQQALGQGPQFIFQYYEEEERQRGNFPDRFSGHQFPNYSSELNVNALLLGDSALYLCASSLRGLAHEQFFGPGTRLTVL.

This clone showed up just once. The chain couples TRBV19 to TRBJ2-7, with D possibly TRBD2 on 6 matching bases. Germline CDR1 reads LNHDA; CDR2 reads SQIVND (reference sequence). CDR3 length equals 15 residues. V was shortened by 6 bases and J by 1 base, with 16 bases between the two germline ends. CDR3 coding DNA: TGTGCCAGTAGCACTCGGTGGGGGGTTTCCTACGAGCAGTACTTC. It specifies CASSTRWGVSYEQYF.

The chain is built from TRBV5-1 and TRBJ2-3; D is uncertain. There are 13 residues in the CDR3. Between the trimmed V and J ends, which lost 0 bases and 2 bases, there was a span of 4 bases. The germline CDR1 and CDR2 sequences are SGHRS and YFSETQ. The CDR3 nucleotides are TGCGCCAGCAGCTTGGGGTACACAGATACGCAGTATTTT. Its protein is CASSLGYTDTQYF.

This chain uses TRBV6-5 with TRBJ2-3, with 9 bases aligning to TRBD1. The CDR3 runs 15 residues. V gave up 7 bases and J gave up 4 bases; unmatched junction bases: 9. CDR1 is MNHEY, CDR2 SVGAGI, per germline. CDR3 bases: TGTGCCAGCAATCCGGGACAGGGACTACCAGATACGCAGTATTTT. Its translation is CASNPGQGLPDTQYF.

The CDR3 reads CASSLWFGGLAGGTDTQYF. The CDR3 bases are TGTGCCAGCAGCTTGTGGTTTGGGGGACTAGCGGGGGGCACAGATACGCAGTATTTT. This sequence joins TRBV5-4 and TRBJ2-3; the match to TRBD2 covers 14 bases. The V and J ends lost 1 base and 1 base, in that order; junction bases with no gene match: 8. The CDR3 sequence is 19 residues long. The V gene's germline CDR1 is SGHNT and CDR2 YYREEE (reference sequence).

J is TRBJ2-7 and V is TRBV7-9, with D tentatively TRBD1 or TRBD2 (6 bases each). This CDR3 region has 16 residues. The germline CDR1 and CDR2 sequences are SEHNR and FQNEAQ (reference sequence). Trimming stripped 0 bases from V and 7 bases from J, with 19 bases between. The CDR3 DNA reads TGTGCCAGCAGCTTAGCCCTCTTGGGGGGCCCGGTTGAGCAGTACTTC. This sequence encodes CASSLALLGGPVEQYF.

This clone was detected once. The chain couples TRBV19 to TRBJ2-7, with 9 bases fitting TRBD1. V shed 4 bases, J shed 2 bases, and the junction held 6 bases outside the gene matches. The length of the CDR3 is 15 residues. Germline V gene data show CDR1 as LNHDA and CDR2 as SQIVND (reference sequence). The CDR3 DNA is TGTGCCAGTAGTACTCGGACAGGGGCCCCCTACGAGCAGTACTTC. Protein: CASSTRTGAPYEQYF.

The rearrangement uses TRBV7-3 and TRBJ2-1; 10 bases are a match to TRBD2. CDR1 and CDR2 (germline): SGHTA, FQGTGA. Losses at the gene ends were 5 bases for V and 1 base for J; bases not matched to a gene: 5. The CDR3 spans 16 residues. The CDR3 here is CASSRLAGASYNEQFF. The CDR3 DNA is TGTGCCAGCAGCCGCCTAGCGGGAGCATCCTACAATGAGCAGTTCTTC.

This clone was seen once. The chain uses TRBV5-1 and TRBJ2-1; 8 positions agree with TRBD2. Germline V gives CDR1 SGHRS, CDR2 YFSETQ. CDR3 length equals 15 residues. V lost 7 bases to trimming and J lost 9 bases; unmatched junction nucleotides: 15. The CDR3 DNA is TGCGCCAGCGGGAGGGCTAGCGGGCTTTTTTCTGAGCAGTTCTTC. This sequence encodes CASGRASGLFSEQFF.

The chain recombines TRBV11-2 with TRBJ1-5; 12 bases line up with TRBD1. The CDR3 has 19 residues. The germline V gene has CDR1 SGHAT and CDR2 FQNNGV. The junction had 13 bases not matched to a gene; V was cut back by 5 bases and J by 2 bases. DNA of the CDR3: TGTGCCAGCAGCAAAACCCGGGACAGGGGGCGACAAGGCAATCAGCCCCAGCATTTT. Translation: CASSKTRDRGRQGNQPQHF.